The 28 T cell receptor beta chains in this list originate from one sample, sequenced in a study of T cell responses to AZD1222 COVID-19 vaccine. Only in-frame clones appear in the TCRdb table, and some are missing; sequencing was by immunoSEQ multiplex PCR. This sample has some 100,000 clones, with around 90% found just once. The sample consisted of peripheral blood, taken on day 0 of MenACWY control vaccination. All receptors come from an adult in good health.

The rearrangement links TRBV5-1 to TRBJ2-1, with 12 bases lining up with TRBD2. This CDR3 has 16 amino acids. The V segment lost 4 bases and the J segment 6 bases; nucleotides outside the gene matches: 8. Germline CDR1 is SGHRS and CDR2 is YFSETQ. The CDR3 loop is CASSATLAGGLNEQFF. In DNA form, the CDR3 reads TGCGCCAGCAGCGCTACTCTAGCGGGAGGGCTCAATGAGCAGTTCTTC.

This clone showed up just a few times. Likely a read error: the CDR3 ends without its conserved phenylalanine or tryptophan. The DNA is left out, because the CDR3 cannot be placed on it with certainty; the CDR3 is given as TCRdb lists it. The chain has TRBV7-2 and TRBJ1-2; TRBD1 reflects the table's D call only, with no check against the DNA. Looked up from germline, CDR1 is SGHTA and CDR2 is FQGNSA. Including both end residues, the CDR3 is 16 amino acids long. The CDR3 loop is CASSLDLGRTGEVTSL.

The CDR3, as DNA: TGTGCCAGCAGTTCCGCCCACGGTAGCACAGATACGCAGTATTTT. Its translation is CASSSAHGSTDTQYF. The V gene is TRBV28, the J gene TRBJ2-3; D is unclear. The CDR3 contains 15 residues. Trimming took 4 bases from V and 0 from J, leaving 11 bases between them. Germline CDR1 and CDR2: MDHEN and SYDVKM.

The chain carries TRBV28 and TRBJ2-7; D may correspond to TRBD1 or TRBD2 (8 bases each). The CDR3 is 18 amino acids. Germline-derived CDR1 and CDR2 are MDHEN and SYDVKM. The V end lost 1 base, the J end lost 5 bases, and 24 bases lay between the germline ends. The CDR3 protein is CASSLLDRGGGRQNEQYF. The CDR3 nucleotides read TGTGCCAGCAGTTTATTAGACAGGGGCGGCGGGAGGCAGAACGAGCAGTACTTC.

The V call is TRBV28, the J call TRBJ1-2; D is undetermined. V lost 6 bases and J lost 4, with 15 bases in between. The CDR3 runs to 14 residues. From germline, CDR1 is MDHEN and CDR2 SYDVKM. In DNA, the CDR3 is TGTGCCAGCAGCCGAATAGGGCTTACCTATGGCTACACCTTC. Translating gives CASSRIGLTYGYTF.

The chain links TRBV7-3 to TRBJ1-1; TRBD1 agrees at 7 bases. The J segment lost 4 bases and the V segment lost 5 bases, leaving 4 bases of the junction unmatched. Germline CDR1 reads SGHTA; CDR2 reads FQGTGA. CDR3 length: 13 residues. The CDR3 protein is CASSPGGSTEAFF. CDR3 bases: TGTGCCAGCAGCCCAGGGGGGAGCACTGAAGCTTTCTTT.

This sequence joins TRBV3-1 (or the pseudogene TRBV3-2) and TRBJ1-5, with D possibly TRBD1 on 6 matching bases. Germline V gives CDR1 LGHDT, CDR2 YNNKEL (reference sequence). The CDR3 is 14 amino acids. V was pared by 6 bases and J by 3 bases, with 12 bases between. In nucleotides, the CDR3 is TGTGCCAGCAGTCCAAGGGGGTCCAATCAGCCCCAGCATTTT. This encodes CASSPRGSNQPQHF.

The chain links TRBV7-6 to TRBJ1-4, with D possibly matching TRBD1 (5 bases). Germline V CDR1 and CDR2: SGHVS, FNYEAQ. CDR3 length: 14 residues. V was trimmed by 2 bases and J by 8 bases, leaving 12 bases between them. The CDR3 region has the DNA TGTGCCAGCAGCTTAACCTGGGGCGGGGAAAAACTGTTTTTT. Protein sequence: CASSLTWGGEKLFF.

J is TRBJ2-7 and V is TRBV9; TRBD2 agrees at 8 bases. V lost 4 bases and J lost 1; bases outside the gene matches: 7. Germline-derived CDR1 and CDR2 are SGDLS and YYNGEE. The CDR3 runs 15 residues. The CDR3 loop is CASSPSGSLSYEQYF. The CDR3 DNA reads TGTGCCAGCAGCCCAAGCGGGAGCCTTTCCTACGAGCAGTACTTC.

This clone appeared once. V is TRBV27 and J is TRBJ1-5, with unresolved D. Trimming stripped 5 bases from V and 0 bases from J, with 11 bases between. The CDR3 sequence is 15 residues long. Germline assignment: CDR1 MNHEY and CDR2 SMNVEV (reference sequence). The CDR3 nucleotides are TGTGCCAGCAGTCGCTACATAAATAGCAATCAGCCCCAGCATTTT. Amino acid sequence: CASSRYINSNQPQHF.

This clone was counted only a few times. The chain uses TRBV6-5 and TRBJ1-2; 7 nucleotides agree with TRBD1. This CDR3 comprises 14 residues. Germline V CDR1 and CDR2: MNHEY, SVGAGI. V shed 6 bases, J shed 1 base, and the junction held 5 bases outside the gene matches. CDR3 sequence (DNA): TGTGCCAGCAGCCGGGACAGCCATAACTATGGCTACACCTTC. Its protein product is CASSRDSHNYGYTF.

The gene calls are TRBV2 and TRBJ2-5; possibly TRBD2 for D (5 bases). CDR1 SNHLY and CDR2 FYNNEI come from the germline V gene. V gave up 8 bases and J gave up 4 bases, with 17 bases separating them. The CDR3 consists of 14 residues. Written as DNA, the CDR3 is TGTGCCAGCCTGCCCACGGGGATGTCAGAGACCCAGTACTTC. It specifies CASLPTGMSETQYF. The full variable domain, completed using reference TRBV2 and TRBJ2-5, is EPEVTQTPSHQVTQMGQEVILRCVPISNHLYFYWYRQILGQKVEFLVSFYNNEISEKSEIFDDQFSVERPDGSNFTLKIRSTKLEDSAMYFCASLPTGMSETQYFGPGTRLLVL.

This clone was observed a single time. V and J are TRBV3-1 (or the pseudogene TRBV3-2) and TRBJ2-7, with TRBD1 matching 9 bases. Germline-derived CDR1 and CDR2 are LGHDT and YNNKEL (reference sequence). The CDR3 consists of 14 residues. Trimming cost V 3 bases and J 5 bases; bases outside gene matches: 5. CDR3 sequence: CASSQDRGSNEQYF. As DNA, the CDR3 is TGTGCCAGCAGCCAGGACAGGGGAAGCAACGAGCAGTACTTC.

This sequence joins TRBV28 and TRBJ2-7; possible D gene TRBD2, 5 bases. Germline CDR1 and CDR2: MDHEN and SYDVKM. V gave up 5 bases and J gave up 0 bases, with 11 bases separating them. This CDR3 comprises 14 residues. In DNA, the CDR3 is TGTGCCAGCAGTAACCGGGGAAACTCCTACGAGCAGTACTTC. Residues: CASSNRGNSYEQYF.

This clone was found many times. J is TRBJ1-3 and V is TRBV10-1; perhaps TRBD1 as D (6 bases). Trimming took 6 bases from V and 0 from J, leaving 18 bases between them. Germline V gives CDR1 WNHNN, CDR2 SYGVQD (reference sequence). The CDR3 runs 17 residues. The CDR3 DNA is TGCGCCAGCAGGGAGGGACACTCTCCCTTCTCTGGAAACACCATATATTTT. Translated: CASREGHSPFSGNTIYF.

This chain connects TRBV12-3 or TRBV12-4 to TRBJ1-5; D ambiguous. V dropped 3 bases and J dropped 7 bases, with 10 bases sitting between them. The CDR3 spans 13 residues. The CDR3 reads CASSLISLQPQHF. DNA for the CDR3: TGTGCCAGCAGTTTGATCTCCTTGCAGCCCCAGCATTTT.

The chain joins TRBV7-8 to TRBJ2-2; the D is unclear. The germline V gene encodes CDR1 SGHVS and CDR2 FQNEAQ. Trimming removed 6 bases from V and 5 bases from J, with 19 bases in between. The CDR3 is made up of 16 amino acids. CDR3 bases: TGTGCCAGCAGGATTTCTTATGAGATGCGAACCGGGGAGCTGTTTTTT. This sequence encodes CASRISYEMRTGELFF.

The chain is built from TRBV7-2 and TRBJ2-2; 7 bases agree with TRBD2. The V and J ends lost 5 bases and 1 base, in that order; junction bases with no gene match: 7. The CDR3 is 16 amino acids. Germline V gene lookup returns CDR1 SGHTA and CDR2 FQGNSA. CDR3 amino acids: CASSRNQRGNTGELFF. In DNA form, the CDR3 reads TGTGCCAGCAGCAGGAACCAGCGGGGGAACACCGGGGAGCTGTTTTTT.

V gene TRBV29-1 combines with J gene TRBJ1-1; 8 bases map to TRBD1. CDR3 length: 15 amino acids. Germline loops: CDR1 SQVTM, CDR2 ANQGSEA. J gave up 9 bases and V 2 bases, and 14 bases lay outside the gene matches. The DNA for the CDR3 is TGCAGCGTTGAATGGACAGGGCTGAGCCGGCATAAAGCTTTCTTT. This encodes CSVEWTGLSRHKAFF. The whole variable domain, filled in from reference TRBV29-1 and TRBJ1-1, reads SAVISQKPSRDICQRGTSLTIQCQVDSQVTMMFWYRQQPGQSLTLIATANQGSEATYESGFVIDKFPISRPNLTFSTLTVSNMSPEDSSIYLCSVEWTGLSRHKAFFGQGTRLTVV.

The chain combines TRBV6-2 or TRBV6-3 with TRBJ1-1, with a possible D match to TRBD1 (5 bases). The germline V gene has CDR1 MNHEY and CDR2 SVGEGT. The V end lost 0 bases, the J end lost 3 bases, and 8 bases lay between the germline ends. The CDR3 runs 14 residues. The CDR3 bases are TGTGCCAGCAGTTACTCGTGGGGGGACACTGAAGCTTTCTTT. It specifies CASSYSWGDTEAFF.

The CDR3 sequence is CASSGQWYIEQYF. The DNA for the CDR3 is TGTGCCAGCTCGGGACAATGGTACATCGAGCAGTACTTC. The genes are TRBV28 and TRBJ2-7; the D gene is possibly TRBD1 (6 bases). The CDR3 is 13 residues long. V lost 8 bases and J 6 bases, leaving 17 bases between the germline ends. CDR1 and CDR2 (germline): MDHEN, SYDVKM.

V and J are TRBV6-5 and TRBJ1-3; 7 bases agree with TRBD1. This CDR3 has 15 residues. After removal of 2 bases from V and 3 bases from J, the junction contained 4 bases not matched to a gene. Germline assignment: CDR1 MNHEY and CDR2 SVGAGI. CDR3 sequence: CASSYDHRGGNTIYF. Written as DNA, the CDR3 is TGTGCCAGCAGTTACGATCACAGGGGTGGAAACACCATATATTTT.

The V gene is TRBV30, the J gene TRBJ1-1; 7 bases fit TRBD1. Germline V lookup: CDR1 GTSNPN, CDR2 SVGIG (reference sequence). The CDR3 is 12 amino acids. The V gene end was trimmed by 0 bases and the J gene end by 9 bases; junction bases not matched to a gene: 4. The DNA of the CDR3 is TGTGCCTGGAGTGTAAGAGGGGGCAAAGCTTTCTTT. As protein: CAWSVRGGKAFF.

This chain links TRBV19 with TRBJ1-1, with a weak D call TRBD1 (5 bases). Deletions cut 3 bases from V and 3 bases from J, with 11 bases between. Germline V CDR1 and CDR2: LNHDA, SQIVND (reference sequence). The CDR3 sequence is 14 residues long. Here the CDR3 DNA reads TGTGCCAGTAGTATCCCAGGGAGGGACACTGAAGCTTTCTTT. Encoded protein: CASSIPGRDTEAFF.

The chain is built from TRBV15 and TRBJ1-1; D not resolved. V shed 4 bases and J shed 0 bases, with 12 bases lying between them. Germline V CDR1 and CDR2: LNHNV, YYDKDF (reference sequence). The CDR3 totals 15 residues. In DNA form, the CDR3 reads TGTGCCACCAGCACCACCCCGGTAGTGAACACTGAAGCTTTCTTT. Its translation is CATSTTPVVNTEAFF.

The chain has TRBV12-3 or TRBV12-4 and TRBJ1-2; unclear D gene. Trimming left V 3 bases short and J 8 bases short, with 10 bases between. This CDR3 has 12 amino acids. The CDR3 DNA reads TGTGCCAGCAGTTTGGGTCGGAAAGGCTACACCTTC. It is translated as CASSLGRKGYTF.

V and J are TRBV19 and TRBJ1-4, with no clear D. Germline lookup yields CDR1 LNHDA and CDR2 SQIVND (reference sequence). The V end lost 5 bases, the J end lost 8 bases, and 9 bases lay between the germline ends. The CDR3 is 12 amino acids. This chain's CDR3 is CASSAGIEKLFF. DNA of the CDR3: TGTGCCAGTAGTGCCGGTATAGAAAAACTGTTTTTT.

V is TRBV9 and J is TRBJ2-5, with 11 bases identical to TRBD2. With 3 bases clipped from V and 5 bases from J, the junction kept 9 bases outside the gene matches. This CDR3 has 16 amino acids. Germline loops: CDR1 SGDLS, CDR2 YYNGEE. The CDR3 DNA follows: TGTGCCAGCAGCGAAGTAGCGGGGGGGCAGCGGGAGACCCAGTACTTC. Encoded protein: CASSEVAGGQRETQYF.